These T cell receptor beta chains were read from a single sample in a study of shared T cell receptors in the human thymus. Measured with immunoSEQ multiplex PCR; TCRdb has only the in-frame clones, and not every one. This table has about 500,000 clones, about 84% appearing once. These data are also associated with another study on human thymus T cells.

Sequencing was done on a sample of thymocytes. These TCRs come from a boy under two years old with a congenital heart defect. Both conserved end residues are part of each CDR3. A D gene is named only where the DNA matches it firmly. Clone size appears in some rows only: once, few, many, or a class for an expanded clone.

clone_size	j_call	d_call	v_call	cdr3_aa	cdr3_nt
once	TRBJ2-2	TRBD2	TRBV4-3	CASSHSWGLTNTGELFF	TGCGCCAGCAGCCACTCATGGGGACTAACGAACACCGGGGAGCTGTTTTTT
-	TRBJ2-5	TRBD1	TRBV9	CASSVARDRDQETQYF	TGTGCCAGCAGCGTAGCAAGGGACAGAGATCAAGAGACCCAGTACTTC
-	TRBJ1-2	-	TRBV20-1	CSVEGRYGYTF	TGCAGTGTAGAAGGGAGGTATGGCTACACCTTC
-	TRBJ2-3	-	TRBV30	CAWSVAQGTDTQYF	TGTGCCTGGAGTGTTGCACAGGGCACAGATACGCAGTATTTT
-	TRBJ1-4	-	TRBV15	CATSRGRLGEKLFF	TGTGCCACCAGCAGAGGTCGACTGGGTGAAAAACTGTTTTTT
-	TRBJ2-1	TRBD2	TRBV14	CASSQGAGVGEQFF	TGTGCCAGCAGCCAAGGGGCGGGAGTAGGTGAGCAGTTCTTC
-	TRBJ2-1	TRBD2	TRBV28	CASSAGTSGSNEQFF	TGTGCCAGCAGCGCCGGGACTAGCGGATCCAATGAGCAGTTCTTC
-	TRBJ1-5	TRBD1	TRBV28	CASSLWGVRQGRLAQHF	TGTGCCAGCAGTTTATGGGGGGTGAGACAGGGGAGATTAGCCCAGCATTTT
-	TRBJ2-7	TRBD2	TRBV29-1	CSVERTSGNEGTYEQYF	TGCAGCGTTGAAAGGACTAGCGGGAATGAGGGTACCTACGAGCAGTACTTC
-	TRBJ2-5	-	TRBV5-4	CASSPWREGGQETQYF	TGTGCCAGCAGCCCCTGGCGGGAAGGAGGACAAGAGACCCAGTACTTC
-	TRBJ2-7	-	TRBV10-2	CASSESVRVHEQYF	TGCGCCAGCAGTGAGTCGGTTCGGGTCCACGAGCAGTACTTC
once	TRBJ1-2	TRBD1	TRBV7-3	CASSLSDRRDGYTF	TGTGCCAGCAGCCTCTCGGACAGGAGAGATGGCTACACCTTC
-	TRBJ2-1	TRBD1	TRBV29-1	CSSIGRDRVPRRGNEQFF	TGCAGCTCGATTGGGAGGGACAGGGTGCCCCGCCGTGGGAATGAGCAGTTCTTC
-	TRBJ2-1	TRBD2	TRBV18	CASSVRPRGLEFF	TGTGCCAGCTCAGTCAGACCCCGAGGACTAGAGTTCTTC
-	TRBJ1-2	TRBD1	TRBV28	CAIGSRPYRGRHGYTF	TGTGCCATCGGCTCTCGCCCTTACAGGGGGCGTCATGGCTACACCTTC
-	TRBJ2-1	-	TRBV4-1	CASSAQEKAGQTYNEQFF	TGCGCCAGCAGCGCCCAAGAGAAGGCGGGTCAGACCTACAATGAGCAGTTCTTC
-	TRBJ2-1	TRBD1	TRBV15	CATRGTLDRVIPEANEQFF	TGTGCCACCAGGGGGACGTTGGACAGGGTAATCCCTGAAGCAAATGAGCAGTTCTTC
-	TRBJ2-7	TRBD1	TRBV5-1	CASSKDRGHDEQYF	TGCGCCAGCAGCAAGGACAGGGGGCACGACGAGCAGTACTTC
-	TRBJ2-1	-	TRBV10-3	CAISDPPWPNEQFF	TGTGCCATCAGTGACCCTCCCTGGCCCAATGAGCAGTTCTTC
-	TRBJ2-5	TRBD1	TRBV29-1	CSVDPDRGRPETQYF	TGCAGCGTTGACCCGGACAGGGGGCGGCCGGAGACCCAGTACTTC
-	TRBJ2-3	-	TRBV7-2	CASSLVGEVPPDTQYF	TGTGCCAGCAGCTTAGTGGGGGAGGTCCCCCCAGATACGCAGTATTTT
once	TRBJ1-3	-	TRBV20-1	CSALGRNTIYF	TGCAGTGCCCTTGGGAGGAACACCATATATTTT
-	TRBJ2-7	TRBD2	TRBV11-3	CASSFGGGSSYEQYF	TGTGCCAGCAGCTTCGGGGGGGGAAGCTCCTACGAGCAGTACTTC
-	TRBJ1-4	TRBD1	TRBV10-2	CASSFDRVIRPNEKLFF	TGCGCCAGCAGCTTCGACAGGGTAATTCGACCTAATGAAAAACTGTTTTTT
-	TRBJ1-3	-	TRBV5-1	CASSLGSVGNTIYF	TGCGCCAGCAGCTTGGGCTCAGTGGGAAACACCATATATTTT
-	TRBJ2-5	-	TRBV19	CASSPDRGETQYF	TGTGCCAGTAGTCCAGACAGAGGAGAGACCCAGTACTTC
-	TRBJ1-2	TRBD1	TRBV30	CAWQGADYGYTF	TGTGCCTGGCAGGGGGCGGATTATGGCTACACCTTC
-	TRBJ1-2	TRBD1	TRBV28	CASSFPQGGHYGYTF	TGTGCCAGCAGTTTCCCACAGGGGGGCCACTATGGCTACACCTTC
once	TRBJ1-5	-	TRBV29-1	CSADGGAGQPQHF	TGCAGCGCCGACGGGGGGGCAGGGCAGCCCCAGCATTTT
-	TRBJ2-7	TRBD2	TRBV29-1	CSVEGGGSYEQYF	TGCAGCGTTGAAGGGGGGGGCTCCTACGAGCAGTACTTC
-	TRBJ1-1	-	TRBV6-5	CASRGRNTEAFF	TGTGCCAGCCGGGGGAGGAACACTGAAGCTTTCTTT
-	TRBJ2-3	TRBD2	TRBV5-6	CASSLGLAGEGAQYF	TGTGCCAGCAGCTTGGGACTAGCGGGAGAGGGGGCGCAGTATTTT
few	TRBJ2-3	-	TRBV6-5	CATGLPRGTQYF	TGTGCCACAGGACTTCCCCGGGGTACGCAGTATTTT
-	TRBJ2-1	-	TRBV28	CASSLGGESEQFF	TGTGCCAGCAGTTTGGGAGGAGAATCTGAGCAGTTCTTC
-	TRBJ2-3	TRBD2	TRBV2	CASGGLAGRITDTQYF	TGTGCCAGCGGGGGACTAGCGGGAAGGATAACAGATACGCAGTATTTT
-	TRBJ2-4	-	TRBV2	CASSLTDPLAKNIQYF	TGTGCCAGCAGCCTGACAGACCCTCTAGCCAAAAACATTCAGTACTTC
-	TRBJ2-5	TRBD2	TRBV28	CASSLGGSIQETQYF	TGTGCCAGCAGTTTGGGCGGGAGTATCCAAGAGACCCAGTACTTC
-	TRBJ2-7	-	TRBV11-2	CASSPEGHPLEQYF	TGTGCCAGCAGCCCCGAGGGACATCCTTTGGAGCAGTACTTC
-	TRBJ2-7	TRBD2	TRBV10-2	CASKPTSGYEQYF	TGCGCCAGCAAACCTACTAGCGGGTACGAGCAGTACTTC
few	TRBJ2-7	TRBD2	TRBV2	CASSEPTGGGTHF	TGTGCCAGCAGTGAACCTACGGGGGGGGGTACCCACTTC
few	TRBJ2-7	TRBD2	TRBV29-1	CSVGAPSGISREQYF	TGCAGCGTTGGGGCCCCTAGCGGGATCTCTCGAGAGCAGTACTTC
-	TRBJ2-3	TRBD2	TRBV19	CASSIRTSGRRTDTQYF	TGTGCCAGTAGTATACGGACTAGCGGGAGGAGAACAGATACGCAGTATTTT
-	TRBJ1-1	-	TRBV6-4	CATSDGVNTEAFF	TGTGCCACCTCGGACGGGGTGAACACTGAAGCTTTCTTT
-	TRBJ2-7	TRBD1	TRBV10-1	CASIGGTGSYEQYF	TGCGCCAGCATTGGGGGGACAGGGAGTTACGAGCAGTACTTC
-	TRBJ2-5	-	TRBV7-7	CASSLGLEGKTQYF	TGTGCCAGCAGCTTAGGTTTGGAGGGAAAGACCCAGTACTTC
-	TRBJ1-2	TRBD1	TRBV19	CASRAPGQGSGYTF	TGTGCCAGTAGAGCACCGGGACAGGGCTCTGGCTACACCTTC
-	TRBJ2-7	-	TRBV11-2	CASGTYEQYF	TGTGCCAGCGGGACATACGAGCAGTACTTC
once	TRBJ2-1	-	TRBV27	CASRSRQVDNEQFF	TGTGCCAGCAGGAGCAGGCAGGTCGACAATGAGCAGTTCTTC
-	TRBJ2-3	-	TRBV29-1	CSVDRTDTQYF	TGCAGCGTTGATAGAACAGATACGCAGTATTTT